These 18 T cell receptor beta chains were all obtained from the same sample, sequenced in a study of CD8 T cells in Susac syndrome. RNA, at about 0.45 to 1 ug, was reverse transcribed with random hexamers. TCRdb used MiXCR to reprocess the immunoSEQ multiplex PCR reads, holding one entry per CDR3 protein. The table has 100,000 to 150,000 distinct CDR3 sequences, 85% to 95% seen once. Sequenced input: CD4+ T cells from PBMCs. The receptors originated from a human donor with multiple sclerosis.

The V gene is TRBV28, the J gene TRBJ2-5; 8 bases fit TRBD1. The germline CDR1 and CDR2 sequences are MDHEN and SYDVKM. The CDR3 is made up of 15 amino acids. The ends lost 0 bases at V and 4 bases at J; junction bases unmatched: 4. CDR3: CASSLWGQETETQYF. The CDR3 DNA sequence: TGTGCCAGCAGTTTATGGGGACAGGAAACAGAGACCCAGTACTTC.

This rearrangement joins TRBV12-3 or TRBV12-4 to TRBJ1-2; TRBD1 aligns across 9 bases. This CDR3 region has 15 residues. Trimming removed 3 bases from V and 5 bases from J; junction bases left unmatched: 7. The chain's CDR3 is CASSLGGQGNYGYTF. CDR3 nucleotides: TGTGCCAGCAGTTTGGGCGGACAGGGGAATTATGGCTACACCTTC.

The gene calls are TRBV10-3 and TRBJ2-7; TRBD1 matches 10 bases. CDR1 is ENHRY and CDR2 is SYGVKD in the germline V gene. The V and J ends lost 6 bases and 0 bases, in that order; junction bases with no gene match: 5. This CDR3 is built from 15 residues. CDR3 DNA: TGTGCCATCAGGCCCGGGACAGGGGTCTCCTACGAGCAGTACTTC. Translating gives CAIRPGTGVSYEQYF.

The V call is TRBV2, the J call TRBJ1-2, with no clear D. The V gene lost 10 bases and the J gene lost 0 bases, with 12 bases spanning the gap. The CDR3 is 13 residues long. From germline, CDR1 is SNHLY and CDR2 FYNNEI. Written as DNA, the CDR3 is TGTGCCACCTTCCTGGGAGCTAACTATGGCTACACCTTC. It translates to CATFLGANYGYTF.

The rearrangement uses TRBV6-5 and TRBJ2-2; a weak D match, TRBD1 (6 bases). CDR1 and CDR2 (germline): MNHEY, SVGAGI. Trimming left V 8 bases short and J 2 bases short, with 15 bases between. There are 15 residues in the CDR3. In DNA form, the CDR3 reads TGTGCCAGCCAAGAGGGGGTCTTCAACACCGGGGAGCTGTTTTTT. This codes for CASQEGVFNTGELFF.

V usage is TRBV27 and J usage is TRBJ1-2; D is ambiguous. CDR1 is MNHEY, CDR2 SMNVEV, per germline (reference sequence). V dropped 5 bases and J dropped 7 bases, with 14 bases sitting between them. This CDR3 has 13 amino acids. CDR3 sequence reads: CASSPRKGGGYTF. The CDR3 region has the DNA TGTGCCAGCAGTCCTCGGAAGGGTGGTGGCTACACCTTC.

CDR3 protein: CASSSRPGQGANEQFF. The CDR3 DNA follows: TGCGCCAGCAGCTCCAGGCCGGGACAGGGGGCGAATGAGCAGTTCTTC. J is TRBJ2-1 and V is TRBV5-1; 12 positions agree with TRBD1. The CDR3 is made up of 16 amino acids. The J segment lost 7 bases and the V segment lost 3 bases, leaving 8 bases of the junction unmatched. CDR1 SGHRS and CDR2 YFSETQ come from the germline V gene.

The gene calls are TRBV19 and TRBJ1-5, with D possibly being TRBD1 (5 bases). The length of the CDR3 is 15 residues. Germline V gives CDR1 LNHDA, CDR2 SQIVND (reference sequence). Trimming took 8 bases from V and 3 from J, leaving 17 bases between them. This CDR3 is CASRTGPTFNQPQHF. The CDR3 DNA follows: TGTGCCAGTCGAACAGGTCCTACTTTCAATCAGCCCCAGCATTTT.

The genes are TRBV7-2 and TRBJ2-7, with 10 bases that match TRBD1. The V segment lost 6 bases and the J segment 2 bases; nucleotides outside the gene matches: 7. Germline CDR1 reads SGHTA; CDR2 reads FQGNSA. The CDR3 contains 15 residues. CDR3 in amino acids: CASSRQGADPYEQYF. CDR3 bases: TGTGCCAGCAGTCGACAGGGGGCTGACCCCTACGAGCAGTACTTC.

This chain joins TRBV3-1 and TRBJ1-4, with TRBD1 matching over 7 bases. This CDR3 comprises 14 residues. Germline V gene data show CDR1 as LGHDT and CDR2 as YNNKEL (reference sequence). With 4 bases clipped from V and 5 bases from J, the junction kept 4 bases outside the gene matches. This chain's CDR3 is CASSPAGGNEKLFF. The CDR3 DNA is TGTGCCAGCAGCCCCGCAGGGGGGAATGAAAAACTGTTTTTT.

This sequence joins TRBV30 and TRBJ2-3; D possibly corresponds to TRBD2 (6 bases). Germline assignment: CDR1 GTSNPN and CDR2 SVGIG (reference sequence). Trimming took off 3 bases at V and 12 bases at J, with 19 bases between the two ends. The CDR3 spans 13 residues. Here the CDR3 reads CAWSGPGVTDQYF. The DNA for the CDR3 is TGTGCCTGGAGCGGTCCGGGGGTCACAGATCAGTATTTT.

CDR3 residues: CASSFDRGRSPLHF. In nucleotides, the CDR3 is TGTGCCAGCAGCTTCGACAGGGGAAGATCACCCCTCCACTTT. The chain recombines TRBV3-1 with TRBJ1-6; 8 positions match TRBD1. The germline V gene has CDR1 LGHDT and CDR2 YNNKEL (reference sequence). The junction had 7 bases not matched to a gene; V was cut back by 5 bases and J by 10 bases. The CDR3 has 14 amino acids.

This rearrangement joins TRBV28 to TRBJ2-7; D not certain. Trimming took off 1 base at V and 2 bases at J, with 6 bases between the two ends. Looked up from germline, CDR1 is MDHEN and CDR2 is SYDVKM. The CDR3 runs 13 residues. CDR3 amino acids: CASSLYYTYEQYF. CDR3 DNA: TGTGCCAGCAGTTTATATTACACCTACGAGCAGTACTTC.

This clonotype was counted a single time. The rearrangement joins TRBV23-1 to TRBJ2-7; maybe TRBD2 (6 bases). TRBV23-1 has ORF status, its function being uncertain. Between the trimmed V and J ends, which lost 7 bases and 5 bases, there was a span of 21 bases. The CDR3 loop spans 15 amino acids. The CDR3 protein is CASIQNRRAEDEQYF. The DNA of the CDR3 is TGCGCCAGCATACAGAACAGGAGGGCGGAGGACGAGCAGTACTTC.

This clonotype was seen a single time. This chain connects TRBV7-2 to TRBJ1-1; a possible D gene is TRBD1 (6 bases). This CDR3 contains 15 residues. V shed 2 bases and J shed 1 base, with 11 bases lying between them. The V gene's germline CDR1 is SGHTA and CDR2 FQGNSA. CDR3 in DNA: TGTGCCAGCAGCTTACACCAGGGGACGAACACTGAAGCTTTCTTT. As protein: CASSLHQGTNTEAFF.

This clonotype was picked up one time. The chain's CDR3 is CASSIVGPNYGYTF. CDR3 bases: TGTGCCAGTAGTATAGTCGGGCCTAACTATGGCTACACCTTC. V usage is TRBV19 and J usage is TRBJ1-2; D is unresolved. CDR1 and CDR2 from the germline V gene are LNHDA and SQIVND (reference sequence). The CDR3 covers 14 residues. The V and J ends lost 1 base and 0 bases respectively, with 6 bases between them.

V is TRBV30 and J is TRBJ1-3; D remains ambiguous. V gave up 1 base and J gave up 0 bases, with 7 bases separating them. The CDR3 has 14 amino acids. Looked up from germline, CDR1 is GTSNPN and CDR2 is SVGIG (reference sequence). The CDR3 DNA is TGTGCCTGGAGTGACGAAAACTCTGGAAACACCATATATTTT. Amino acid sequence: CAWSDENSGNTIYF.

This chain joins TRBV6-5 and TRBJ2-3; unclear D gene. The ends were cut back, 6 bases at V and 0 bases at J, with 4 bases in the middle. This CDR3 is built from 12 residues. Germline V lookup: CDR1 MNHEY, CDR2 SVGAGI. The DNA of the CDR3 is TGTGCCAGCAGCTCTAGCACAGATACGCAGTATTTT. This codes for CASSSSTDTQYF.